These T cell receptor beta chains were read from a single sample in a study of CD8+ T cells in alopecia areata. Generated by immunoSEQ multiplex PCR, the TCRdb table keeps only in-frame clones and is missing some. The sample yields about 180,000 clones, just under 60% seen once. The material sequenced was CD4+ T cells sorted from blood, taken at week 0. The receptors were gathered from a human donor with alopecia areata. CDR3s include the opening cysteine and the closing phenylalanine or tryptophan. The D gene is left open where the match is weak. Clone size is shown for a subset of rows, as once, few, many or a class of expanded clone.

size: NA; V: TRBV6-5; J: TRBJ2-3; D: NA; DNA: TGTGCCAGCAGTTACTCGGGGAGCACAGATACGCAGTATTTT; CDR3: CASSYSGSTDTQYF
size: few; V: TRBV10-3; J: TRBJ1-1; D: NA; DNA: TGTGCCATCAGAATAACAGCGAACACTGAAGCTTTCTTT; CDR3: CAIRITANTEAFF
size: NA; V: TRBV25-1; J: TRBJ2-7; D: TRBD2; DNA: TGTGCCAGCAGTGATGCGCGGGGGGACTACGAGCAGTACTTC; CDR3: CASSDARGDYEQYF
size: few; V: TRBV29-1; J: TRBJ2-2; D: NA; DNA: TGCAGCGTTGAAGGGAACACCGGGGAGCTGTTTTTT; CDR3: CSVEGNTGELFF
size: NA; V: TRBV15; J: TRBJ1-5; D: NA; DNA: TGTGCCACCAGCAGAGTTGGGACACCCGTCGGTCAGCCCCAGCATTTT; CDR3: CATSRVGTPVGQPQHF
size: NA; V: TRBV6-5; J: TRBJ2-2; D: NA; DNA: TGTGCCAGCACCCTTAAGAGTAGCTGGGCCGGGGAGCTGTTTTTT; CDR3: CASTLKSSWAGELFF
size: NA; V: TRBV5-1; J: TRBJ2-3; D: TRBD1; DNA: TGCGCCAGCAGCTTTGGGACAGGGGGCTTGGATACGCAGTATTTT; CDR3: CASSFGTGGLDTQYF
size: NA; V: TRBV29-1; J: TRBJ2-5; D: NA; DNA: TGCAGCGTTGAAGATTTGGAGACCCAGTACTTC; CDR3: CSVEDLETQYF
size: NA; V: TRBV30; J: TRBJ2-7; D: NA; DNA: TGTGCCTGGAGTGTAAGATACGAGCAGTACTTC; CDR3: CAWSVRYEQYF
size: few; V: TRBV9; J: TRBJ2-3; D: TRBD2; DNA: TGTGCCAGCAGCCCCGCGGGTAGCGGGGGGCGGGATACGCAGTATTTT; CDR3: CASSPAGSGGRDTQYF
size: few; V: TRBV29-1; J: TRBJ2-3; D: NA; DNA: TGCAGCGTTGATGGCGGCACAGATACGCAGTATTTT; CDR3: CSVDGGTDTQYF
size: NA; V: TRBV18; J: TRBJ2-3; D: TRBD1; DNA: TGTGCCAGCTCACCAGGAGACAGGGTTGGAACAGATACGCAGTATTTT; CDR3: CASSPGDRVGTDTQYF
size: NA; V: TRBV7-2; J: TRBJ2-7; D: NA; DNA: TGTGCCAGCAGCTTGCGGTTGGCCTCTTACGAGCAGTACTTC; CDR3: CASSLRLASYEQYF
size: NA; V: TRBV5-1; J: TRBJ2-3; D: NA; DNA: TGCGCCAGCAGCCCGGACCGGGGAGATACGCAGTATTTT; CDR3: CASSPDRGDTQYF
size: NA; V: TRBV6-5; J: TRBJ1-5; D: NA; DNA: TGTGCCAGCAGTCCTCGAACGAAGCAGCCCCAGCATTTT; CDR3: CASSPRTKQPQHF
size: NA; V: TRBV19; J: TRBJ2-5; D: TRBD2; DNA: TGTGCCAGTAGTGCCTCTACGGGGGGGGAGACCCAGTACTTC; CDR3: CASSASTGGETQYF
size: NA; V: TRBV9; J: TRBJ2-3; D: TRBD1; DNA: TGTGCCAGCAGCGTAGATTTGACAGGGGGCGCGGCGGATACGCAGTATTTT; CDR3: CASSVDLTGGAADTQYF
size: NA; V: TRBV30; J: TRBJ1-5; D: TRBD1; DNA: TGTGCCTGGAGCACAGGGGGCAATCAGCCCCAGCATTTT; CDR3: CAWSTGGNQPQHF
size: few; V: TRBV6-6; J: TRBJ2-4; D: NA; DNA: TGTGCCAGCAGCCCAGGACGGACGAGGGGCATTCAGTACTTC; CDR3: CASSPGRTRGIQYF
size: once; V: TRBV30; J: TRBJ2-1; D: TRBD2; DNA: TGTGCCTGGAGTACGCGACTAGCTATCAACAATGAGCAGTTCTTC; CDR3: CAWSTRLAINNEQFF
size: NA; V: TRBV30; J: TRBJ1-2; D: NA; DNA: TGTGCCTGGAGTGCCCTCGGGGGAGTCTATGGCTACACCTTC; CDR3: CAWSALGGVYGYTF
size: NA; V: TRBV6-5; J: TRBJ2-5; D: TRBD1; DNA: TGTGCCAGCAGTTACGGATTGACAGGGGGCGGAGAGACCCAGTACTTC; CDR3: CASSYGLTGGGETQYF
size: few; V: TRBV29-1; J: TRBJ2-5; D: NA; DNA: TGCAGCGGTCGACAACCCCTTCAAGAGACCCAGTACTTC; CDR3: CSGRQPLQETQYF
size: NA; V: TRBV7-6; J: TRBJ2-5; D: NA; DNA: TGTGCCAGCAGCAAAACAGGTGGCGGAAAAGAGACCCAGTACTTC; CDR3: CASSKTGGGKETQYF
size: NA; V: TRBV19; J: TRBJ1-2; D: NA; DNA: TGTGCCAGCAGTACCGGAGGCCGCTGGAGCTACACCTTC; CDR3: CASSTGGRWSYTF
size: NA; V: TRBV19; J: TRBJ1-6; D: NA; DNA: TGTGCCAGTAGTACCTCCTCCGGGGCAAATAATTCACCCCTCCACTTT; CDR3: CASSTSSGANNSPLHF
size: NA; V: TRBV5-6; J: TRBJ1-2; D: NA; DNA: TGTGCCAGCAGCCGAGGCCCCGACAGGTCGGATCGCTACACCTTC; CDR3: CASSRGPDRSDRYTF
size: NA; V: TRBV7-9; J: TRBJ1-2; D: NA; DNA: TGTGCCAGCAGCTTTAAACAGGGCGGAGGCTACACCTTC; CDR3: CASSFKQGGGYTF
size: few; V: TRBV6-1; J: TRBJ1-5; D: NA; DNA: TGTGCCAGCAGGTTACAGGGAAATCAGCCCCAGCATTTT; CDR3: CASRLQGNQPQHF
size: once; V: TRBV5-1; J: TRBJ2-3; D: NA; DNA: TGCGCCAGCAGCTTGGTATCCGGGACAGATACGCAGTATTTT; CDR3: CASSLVSGTDTQYF
size: few; V: TRBV23-1; J: TRBJ2-1; D: NA; DNA: TGCGCCAGCAGTCAGTGCTCCGACAATGAGCAGTTCTTC; CDR3: CASSQCSDNEQFF
size: NA; V: TRBV6-1; J: TRBJ1-2; D: TRBD1; DNA: TGTGCCGGACAGGCTTTCGTTGGCGGCTACACCTTC; CDR3: CAGQAFVGGYTF
size: few; V: TRBV7-2; J: TRBJ2-7; D: TRBD2; DNA: TGTGCCAGCAGCTTAGCCGGTGGGGGGGGTTACGAGCAGTACTTC; CDR3: CASSLAGGGGYEQYF
size: NA; V: TRBV7-9; J: TRBJ1-1; D: NA; DNA: TGTGCCAGCAGTCTTAGAAGGGGACCGAACACTGAAGCTTTCTTT; CDR3: CASSLRRGPNTEAFF
size: few; V: TRBV2; J: TRBJ2-7; D: TRBD1; DNA: TGTGCCAGCTGCCGGGACAGGGAAAGCGAGCAGTACTTC; CDR3: CASCRDRESEQYF
size: NA; V: TRBV29-1; J: TRBJ1-1; D: NA; DNA: TGCAGCGTTGAAGTTCAGGGCACTGAAGCTTTCTTT; CDR3: CSVEVQGTEAFF
size: NA; V: TRBV13; J: TRBJ1-2; D: NA; DNA: TGTGCCAGCAGTGACAATAACTATGGCTACACCTTC; CDR3: CASSDNNYGYTF
size: few; V: TRBV29-1; J: TRBJ2-5; D: NA; DNA: TGCAGCGTACGGACAGCCCAAGAGACCCAGTACTTC; CDR3: CSVRTAQETQYF
size: NA; V: TRBV4-1; J: TRBJ1-1; D: NA; DNA: TGCGCCAGCAGCCAAGCGGTAGGGGAACAGCAGGCTTTCTTT; CDR3: CASSQAVGEQQAFF
size: NA; V: TRBV5-1; J: TRBJ2-5; D: NA; DNA: TGCGCCAGCAGCTTAGATCAAGAGACCCAGTACTTC; CDR3: CASSLDQETQYF
size: NA; V: TRBV6-1; J: TRBJ2-1; D: TRBD1; DNA: TGTGCCAGCAGCCCTGACAGGGGTGGCGAGCAGTTCTTC; CDR3: CASSPDRGGEQFF
size: NA; V: TRBV7-9; J: TRBJ2-7; D: NA; DNA: TGTGCCAGCAACCCCCCCGAGGCTAGGGGAAGAAACGAGCAGTACTTC; CDR3: CASNPPEARGRNEQYF
size: NA; V: TRBV5-6; J: TRBJ2-7; D: NA; DNA: TGTGCCAGCAGCTTGTTCACCGGGGAAAGGGGTCGCTACGAGCAGTACTTC; CDR3: CASSLFTGERGRYEQYF
size: NA; V: TRBV6-4; J: TRBJ1-5; D: NA; DNA: TGTGCCAGCAGTGTAGGTTTCGATCAGCCCCAGCATTTT; CDR3: CASSVGFDQPQHF
size: NA; V: TRBV30; J: TRBJ1-1; D: NA; DNA: TGTGCCTGGAGTGCGGGGGTCACTGAAGCTTTCTTT; CDR3: CAWSAGVTEAFF
size: NA; V: TRBV5-1; J: TRBJ1-2; D: NA; DNA: TGCGCCAGCAGCTTGTCCGGGGGCCACTATGGCTACACCTTC; CDR3: CASSLSGGHYGYTF
size: NA; V: TRBV5-1; J: TRBJ2-5; D: TRBD1; DNA: TGCGCCAGCAGCCCTGGCGGCCTAGAGACAGGGGAGACCCAGTACTTC; CDR3: CASSPGGLETGETQYF
size: NA; V: TRBV29-1; J: TRBJ2-7; D: TRBD1; DNA: TGCAGCGTTGGGACAGGGGAACACGAGCAGTACTTC; CDR3: CSVGTGEHEQYF
size: NA; V: TRBV25-1; J: TRBJ1-6; D: NA; DNA: TGTGCCAGCAGACCTTCCGGGACGGGGAATTCACCCCTCCACTTT; CDR3: CASRPSGTGNSPLHF
size: NA; V: TRBV23-1; J: TRBJ2-7; D: NA; DNA: TGCGCCAGCAGTCAGGGGCAGGAGCAGTACTTC; CDR3: CASSQGQEQYF
size: NA; V: TRBV7-2; J: TRBJ2-1; D: NA; DNA: TGTGCCAGCAGCTTATTAGGGACTCAGCAGTTCTTC; CDR3: CASSLLGTQQFF
size: NA; V: TRBV28; J: TRBJ1-1; D: NA; DNA: TGTGCCAGCAGTTTGACTGCCCCATTGAACACTGAAGCTTTCTTT; CDR3: CASSLTAPLNTEAFF
size: NA; V: TRBV30; J: TRBJ2-1; D: TRBD2; DNA: TGTGCCTGGACGGGGGGGCCGTCCAATGAGCAGTTCTTC; CDR3: CAWTGGPSNEQFF
size: few; V: TRBV27; J: TRBJ1-6; D: TRBD1; DNA: TGTGCCAGCAGTTCCGACAGGGTGGGGAATTCACCCCTCCACTTT; CDR3: CASSSDRVGNSPLHF
size: NA; V: TRBV29-1; J: TRBJ2-3; D: TRBD2; DNA: TGCAGCTCATTGACTAGCGGTTTTCGCACAGATACGCAGTATTTT; CDR3: CSSLTSGFRTDTQYF